Presented here are 16 T cell receptor beta chains from one specimen sequenced in a study of T cell responses to AZD1222 COVID-19 vaccine. Assay: immunoSEQ multiplex PCR; the TCRdb copy retains only in-frame clones and omits some. The data show approximately 17,000 clones, with about four fifths seen just once and approximately 15% held by the top ten. Sequencing was performed on peripheral blood, taken 28 days after the second AZD1222 dose. The receptors stem from an adult who received the AZD1222 COVID-19 vaccine.

This chain connects TRBV18 to TRBJ1-1; perhaps TRBD1 as D (5 bases). Deletions cut 3 bases from V and 1 base from J, with 6 bases between. This CDR3 has 13 amino acids. Germline V CDR1 and CDR2: KGHSH, LQKENI. CDR3: CASSPGPNTEAFF. The CDR3 coding sequence is TGTGCCAGCTCACCGGGGCCGAACACTGAAGCTTTCTTT.

The sample holds one count of this clone. DNA for the CDR3: TGTGCCAGCAGCTTGACAGTTTCTTCCTACGAGCAGTACTTC. This encodes CASSLTVSSYEQYF. This chain connects TRBV7-7 to TRBJ2-5; possible D gene TRBD1, 5 bases. The J call may be incorrect, as the DNA end agrees better with TRBJ2-7. Germline CDR1 is SSHAT and CDR2 is FNYEAQ (reference sequence). This CDR3 has 14 amino acids.

The chain couples TRBV19 to TRBJ1-6, with 7 bases lining up with TRBD1. CDR3 size: 14 residues. Per the germline V gene, CDR1 is LNHDA and CDR2 is SQIVND (reference sequence). V shed 7 bases, J shed 9 bases, and the junction held 9 bases outside the gene matches. Here the CDR3 reads CASKVGTAISPLHF. Here the CDR3 DNA reads TGTGCCAGTAAAGTAGGGACAGCCATTTCACCCCTCCACTTT.

This clone has only a few counts. This sequence joins TRBV4-3 and TRBJ2-7; TRBD1 matches at 9 bases. After removal of 0 bases from V and 5 bases from J, the junction contained 14 bases not matched to a gene. CDR1 LGHNA and CDR2 YSLEER come from the germline V gene. The CDR3 consists of 18 residues. The CDR3 nucleotides read TGCGCCAGCAGCCAAGACTATAATAACGGACAGGGGATGGACGAGCAGTACTTC. Encoded protein: CASSQDYNNGQGMDEQYF.

The genes are TRBV7-2 and TRBJ2-1; D is undetermined. The CDR3 sequence is 15 residues long. Per germline, CDR1 SGHTA and CDR2 FQGNSA. Trimming pared 0 bases from V and 10 bases from J, leaving 16 bases between. Written as DNA, the CDR3 is TGTGCCAGCAGCTTAGCGGCGGCTATTCGAGGAGAGCAGTTCTTC. Translation gives CASSLAAAIRGEQFF.

The chain recombines TRBV12-3 or TRBV12-4 with TRBJ1-5; no firm D call. CDR3 length: 13 residues. The germline V and J ends were trimmed by 2 bases and 0 bases, with 2 bases remaining between them. The CDR3 region is CASSLTSNQPQHF. For the CDR3, the DNA is TGTGCCAGCAGTTTAACTAGCAATCAGCCCCAGCATTTT.

V is TRBV28 and J is TRBJ2-1, with D perhaps matching TRBD2 (6 bases). The CDR3 has 13 residues. Germline CDR1 MDHEN, CDR2 SYDVKM. V dropped 6 bases and J dropped 5 bases, with 11 bases sitting between them. The CDR3 loop is CASSTRENNEQFF. Here the CDR3 DNA reads TGTGCCAGCAGCACCCGGGAGAACAATGAGCAGTTCTTC.

The V call is TRBV27, the J call TRBJ1-1; D might be TRBD1 (6 bases). The CDR3 is 17 residues long. Trimming left V 2 bases short and J 0 bases short, with 16 bases between. The germline CDR1 and CDR2 sequences are MNHEY and SMNVEV (reference sequence). CDR3 coding DNA: TGTGCCAGCAGTTTAATCCAGACAGGTCACATGAACACTGAAGCTTTCTTT. As protein: CASSLIQTGHMNTEAFF.

The CDR3 sequence is CASSLEAEAFF. The DNA for the CDR3 is TGCGCCAGCAGCTTGGAAGCTGAAGCTTTCTTT. This rearrangement joins TRBV5-1 to TRBJ1-1; D is unclear. V dropped 0 bases and J dropped 6 bases, with 3 bases sitting between them. This CDR3 has 11 residues. Looked up from germline, CDR1 is SGHRS and CDR2 is YFSETQ.

This chain connects TRBV9 to TRBJ2-2, with a possible D match to TRBD2 (5 bases). Germline V CDR1 and CDR2: SGDLS, YYNGEE. The CDR3 totals 14 residues. V was cut by 5 bases and J by 2 bases, with 10 bases left in between. This CDR3 reads CASRARANTGELFF. CDR3 bases: TGTGCCAGCAGAGCGCGGGCTAACACCGGGGAGCTGTTTTTT.

This clone was counted once. The genes are TRBV7-8 and TRBJ1-2; 7 bases align to TRBD1. The germline V gene encodes CDR1 SGHVS and CDR2 FQNEAQ. The CDR3 covers 15 residues. J gave up 1 base and V 5 bases, and 7 bases lay outside the gene matches. CDR3 protein: CASSPRTGLNYGYTF. In DNA form, the CDR3 reads TGTGCCAGCAGCCCCAGGACAGGTCTTAACTATGGCTACACCTTC.

The V call is TRBV19, the J call TRBJ2-7, with no clear D. The length of the CDR3 is 12 residues. Germline V CDR1 and CDR2: LNHDA, SQIVND (reference sequence). V dropped 11 bases and J dropped 2 bases, with 13 bases sitting between them. CDR3 nucleotides: TGTGCCGCAAGGGTTCTCACCTACGAGCAGTACTTC. It translates to CAARVLTYEQYF.

The V gene is TRBV10-3, the J gene TRBJ1-2; unclear D gene. V shed 10 bases and J shed 2 bases, with 17 bases lying between them. Germline V gives CDR1 ENHRY, CDR2 SYGVKD. The length of the CDR3 is 14 residues. CDR3 in DNA: TGTGCCACAGAAATGGGAGGTTCGAACTATGGCTACACCTTC. It is translated as CATEMGGSNYGYTF.

This chain connects TRBV6-5 to TRBJ1-3; TRBD1 might be the D (5 bases). The CDR3 runs to 15 residues. V shed 6 bases and J shed 0 bases, with 12 bases lying between them. Germline-derived CDR1 and CDR2 are MNHEY and SVGAGI. CDR3 protein: CASSQGRTSGNTIYF. The CDR3 DNA reads TGTGCCAGCAGCCAGGGACGGACCTCTGGAAACACCATATATTTT.

The chain employs TRBV3-1 (or the pseudogene TRBV3-2) and TRBJ1-3; D might be TRBD1 (6 bases). There are 16 residues in the CDR3. V was cut by 4 bases and J by 0 bases, with 13 bases left in between. Looked up from germline, CDR1 is LGHDT and CDR2 is YNNKEL (reference sequence). CDR3 bases: TGTGCCAGCAGCCCGGGGGGCCCTAGCTCTGGAAACACCATATATTTT. It translates to CASSPGGPSSGNTIYF.

The gene calls are TRBV5-4 and TRBJ2-7, with D uncertain. In germline, CDR1 is SGHNT, CDR2 YYREEE (reference sequence). This CDR3 is built from 15 residues. V was clipped by 0 bases and J by 1 base, with 11 bases between them. The CDR3 region has the DNA TGTGCCAGCAGCTTGGGGGCAGTATCGTCCTACGAGCAGTACTTC. Translated: CASSLGAVSSYEQYF.